The source of this T cell receptor (beta chain) is a study of shared T cell receptors in the human thymus (dated by TCRdb to about 2021). Looking at the study overall: The study investigated the way shared, self-reactive T-cell receptor alpha chains are produced in the human thymus.

To note about this clone: The clone's antigen remains unknown. No per-base quality is available; no much larger clone lies one base away.

Libraries were prepared through the immunoSEQ multiplex PCR assay. TCRdb holds this immuneACCESS table with in-frame rearrangements only. Some clones are missing; in checked studies, unresolved V genes explain under half, and the rest has no known cause. In this sample the table shows fewer than 700,000 clones, roughly 90% of which occur a single time. The top ten clonotypes cover around 0.0099% of the sample. Trimmed from V: 6 bases; trimmed from J: 3 bases; junction bases lacking a gene match: 5. According to the germline V gene, CDR1 reads MDHEN and CDR2 reads SYDVKM. From the cysteine through the phenylalanine, the CDR3 covers 13 amino acids. Kept here is only the CDR3 DNA, which spans 39 bases and is read in frame from base 1. The same data also contributed to another study, on human thymus T cells. The second publication reports: Immunologically healthy infants undergoing open corrective cardiac surgery for congenital heart defects in Finland were used as donors. The thymus tissue came from surgical resects taken out during corrective cardiac surgery. Both the thymic and the peripheral blood repertoires appeared to show biased V and J gene segment usage. Highly overlapping thymic TCR repertoires among unrelated individuals were reported in the related research. The study characterized TCR alpha and beta repertoires from under 10 infant thymus samples and a few related peripheral blood samples. The infant donors were roughly 7 to 244 days old, and the cohort included several males and a couple of females. Thymocytes were freed from the tissue by mechanical means and kept at -70 degrees C as pellets of roughly 9.5-31 million cells. Genomic DNA was extracted from frozen cell pellets with a QIAsymphony instrument. The immunoSEQ multiplex PCR assay was used to amplify the TCRB and TCRAD loci from a standardized quantity of quality-controlled genomic DNA. The V(D)J region was spanned by amplicons of a length sufficient to cover the CDR3 and to identify V and J genes. The commercial immunoSEQ service was used to sequence amplicons on an Illumina platform. Primer bias and sequencing errors were corrected as previously described, and TCRAD and TCRB definitions were based on the IMGT database. Repertoires were analysed with immunoSEQ Analyzer 3.0 and VDJTools, covering basic statistics, V/J segment usage, diversity estimates, rarefaction and pairwise overlap. Chao1, ChaoE, Efron-Thisted, Shannon and inverse Simpson indices were used to estimate diversity, which was also estimated on datasets down-sampled to the smallest sample. For repertoire overlap, CDR3 nucleotide sequence, V gene and J gene had to match strictly, and clustering was done by Jaccard-based multidimensional scaling. Thymus samples yielded on average roughly 800,000 unique TCRB clonotypes, compared with around 91,000 from blood samples.

Sample: thymocytes. This clonotype originated in a boy under two years old with a congenital heart defect. Donor details come from another sample of the same person, matched by shared clones. This chain joins TRBV28 to TRBJ2-7; TRBD1 agrees with 7 junctional bases. The CDR3 loop reads CASRGQTIYEQYF. The sequenced DNA is TGTGCCAGCAGGGGACAGACAATCTACGAGCAGTACTTC.